This T cell receptor beta chain derives from a study of T cell clonality in common variable immunodeficiency. Findings of the study overall: In common variable immunodeficiency, TCR beta chains reportedly carried fewer deletions and N-nucleotide insertions.

This table comes from immunoSEQ multiplex PCR, and its TCRdb copy is limited to in-frame clones, with some not included. The table lists some 2,500 clones, with no singletons. This clone was detected many times. Its cognate antigen is unknown. The read terminates 3 residues ahead of where the CDR3 ends, so the germline J gene completes it. Germline V gene data show CDR1 as SGHDT and CDR2 as YYEEEE. V lost 0 bases to trimming and J lost 9 bases, with 16 bases between them. CDR3 size: 15 residues. Sequencing was done on a sample of peripheral blood mononuclear cells. The chain joins TRBV5-6 to TRBJ2-1; TRBD2 is a possible D gene (7 bases). The clonotype comes from a human donor with common variable immunodeficiency. The CDR3 reads CASSLAGWGGREQFF. The part of the CDR3 DNA that was read is TGTGCCAGCAGCTTGGCCGGGTGGGGGGGCCGTGAG. Combining the CDR3 with reference TRBV5-6 and TRBJ2-1 gives the whole variable domain DAGVTQSPTHLIKTRGQQVTLRCSPKSGHDTVSWYQQALGQGPQFIFQYYEEEERQRGNFPDRFSGHQFPNYSSELNVNALLLGDSALYLCASSLAGWGGREQFFGPGTRLTVL.